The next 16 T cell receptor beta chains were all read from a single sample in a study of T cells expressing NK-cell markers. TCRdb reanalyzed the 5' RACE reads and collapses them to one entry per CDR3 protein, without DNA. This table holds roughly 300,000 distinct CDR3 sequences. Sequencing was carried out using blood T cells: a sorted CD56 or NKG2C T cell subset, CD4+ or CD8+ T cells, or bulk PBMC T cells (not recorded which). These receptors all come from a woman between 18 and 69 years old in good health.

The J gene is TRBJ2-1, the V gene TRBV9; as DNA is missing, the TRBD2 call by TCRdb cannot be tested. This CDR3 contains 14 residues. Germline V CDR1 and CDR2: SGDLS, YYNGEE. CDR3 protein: CASGNSNPYNEQFF.

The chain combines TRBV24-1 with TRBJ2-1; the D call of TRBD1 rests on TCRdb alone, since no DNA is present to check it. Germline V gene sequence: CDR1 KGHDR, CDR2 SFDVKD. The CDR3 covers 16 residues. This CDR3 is CATSDSRGSAYDEQFF.

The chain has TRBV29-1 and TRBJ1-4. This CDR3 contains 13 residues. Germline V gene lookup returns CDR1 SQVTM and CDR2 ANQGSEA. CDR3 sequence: CSVGRDRAEKLFF. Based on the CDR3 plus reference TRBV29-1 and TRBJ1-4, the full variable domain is SAVISQKPSRDICQRGTSLTIQCQVDSQVTMMFWYRQQPGQSLTLIATANQGSEATYESGFVIDKFPISRPNLTFSTLTVSNMSPEDSSIYLCSVGRDRAEKLFFGSGTQLSVL.

This CDR3 is CASSFTGIGGETQYF. The chain has TRBV5-1 and TRBJ2-5; the TCRdb D gene call, TRBD1, has no DNA to confirm it. The CDR3 spans 15 residues. Per germline, CDR1 SGHRS and CDR2 YFSETQ.

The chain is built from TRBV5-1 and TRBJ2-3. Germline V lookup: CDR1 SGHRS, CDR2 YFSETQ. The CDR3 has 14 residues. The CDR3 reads CASSLIASTDTQYF.

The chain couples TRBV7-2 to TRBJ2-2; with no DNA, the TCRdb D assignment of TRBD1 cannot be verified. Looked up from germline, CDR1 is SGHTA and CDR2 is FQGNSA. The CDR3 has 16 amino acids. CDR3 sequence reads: CASSPTGGGLSGELFF.

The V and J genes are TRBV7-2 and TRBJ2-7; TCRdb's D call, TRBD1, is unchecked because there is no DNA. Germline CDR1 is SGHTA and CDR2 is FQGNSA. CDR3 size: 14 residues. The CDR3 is CASSLASGQHEQYF.

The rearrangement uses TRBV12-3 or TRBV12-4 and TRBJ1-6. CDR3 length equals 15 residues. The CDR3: CASRRNMDGGSPLHF.

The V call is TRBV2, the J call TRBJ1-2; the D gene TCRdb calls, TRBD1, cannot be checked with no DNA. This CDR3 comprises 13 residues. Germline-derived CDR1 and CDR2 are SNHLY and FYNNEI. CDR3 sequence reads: CASRGDGNYGYTF. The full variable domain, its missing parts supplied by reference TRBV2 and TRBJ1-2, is EPEVTQTPSHQVTQMGQEVILRCVPISNHLYFYWYRQILGQKVEFLVSFYNNEISEKSEIFDDQFSVERPDGSNFTLKIRSTKLEDSAMYFCASRGDGNYGYTFGSGTRLTVV.

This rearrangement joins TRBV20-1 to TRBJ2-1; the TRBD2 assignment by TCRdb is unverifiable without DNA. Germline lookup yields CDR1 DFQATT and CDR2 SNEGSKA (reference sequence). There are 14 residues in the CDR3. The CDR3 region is CSASGAGVGNEQFF.

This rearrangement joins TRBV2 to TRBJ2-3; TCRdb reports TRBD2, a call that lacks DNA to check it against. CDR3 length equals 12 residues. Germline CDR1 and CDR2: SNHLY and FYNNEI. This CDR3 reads CASNRESDTQYF.

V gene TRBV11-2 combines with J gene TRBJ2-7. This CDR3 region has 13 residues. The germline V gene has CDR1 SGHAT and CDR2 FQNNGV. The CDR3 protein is CASSLDASYEQYF.

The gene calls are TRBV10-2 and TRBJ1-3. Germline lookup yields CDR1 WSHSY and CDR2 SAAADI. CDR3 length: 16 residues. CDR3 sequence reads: CASSEWEGSSGNTIYF.

This CDR3 is CASGGNKGAALGKAFF. V usage is TRBV6-5 and J usage is TRBJ1-1; no DNA is available, so the TRBD1 call from TCRdb remains unchecked. This CDR3 comprises 16 residues. Germline lookup yields CDR1 MNHEY and CDR2 SVGAGI.

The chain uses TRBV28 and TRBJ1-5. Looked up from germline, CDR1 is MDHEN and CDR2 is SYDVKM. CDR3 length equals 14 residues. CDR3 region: CASRPPTGQQPQHF. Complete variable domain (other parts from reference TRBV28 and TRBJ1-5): DVKVTQSSRYLVKRTGEKVFLECVQDMDHENMFWYRQDPGLGLRLIYFSYDVKMKEKGDIPEGYSVSREKKERFSLILESASTNQTSMYLCASRPPTGQQPQHFGDGTRLSIL.

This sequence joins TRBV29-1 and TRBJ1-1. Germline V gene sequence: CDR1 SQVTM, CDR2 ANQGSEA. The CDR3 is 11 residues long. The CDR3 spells CSVGVGTEAFF.